This is a list of T cell receptor beta chains from one sample in a study of cytomegalovirus exposure and HLA in healthy donors. Method: immunoSEQ multiplex PCR; TCRdb's copy keeps in-frame clones and lacks some. The sample records 85,000 to 90,000 clones, around 74% being singletons. Material: PBMCs. Every receptor here comes from a man between 25 and 39 years old in good health and CMV-seropositive. CDR3s include the opening cysteine and the closing phenylalanine or tryptophan. Fields, in order: V gene, J gene, clone size, D gene, CDR3 DNA, CDR3 protein. D genes are given only for firm matches. The listing skips clone size in some rows; elsewhere it reads once, few, many or a size class.

V: TRBV5-1; J: TRBJ2-5; size: .; D: TRBD2; DNA: TGCGCCAGCAGCTTGCTAGCGGGGCTAGAGACCCAGTACTTC; CDR3: CASSLLAGLETQYF
V: TRBV30; J: TRBJ2-7; size: few; D: TRBD1; DNA: TGTGCCTTCACACCCCCCGGGACAGGGGCAAGCTACGAGCAGTACTTC; CDR3: CAFTPPGTGASYEQYF
V: TRBV20-1; J: TRBJ2-2; size: .; D: .; DNA: TGCAGTGCTGTAACTGCCGGGGAGCTGTTTTTT; CDR3: CSAVTAGELFF
V: TRBV23-1; J: TRBJ1-5; size: many; D: .; DNA: TGCGCCAGCAGTCAAATTATTACAGGGAGCAATCAGCCCCAGCATTTT; CDR3: CASSQIITGSNQPQHF
V: TRBV10-2; J: TRBJ2-7; size: few; D: TRBD2; DNA: TGCGCCAGCAGAGCGGGGATGACGTCGGGTGTTACGACTTCGAGGGACTACGAGCAGTACTTC; CDR3: CASRAGMTSGVTTSRDYEQYF
V: TRBV18; J: TRBJ2-7; size: .; D: .; DNA: TGTGCCAGCTCACCTAGGACAGACTACGAGCAGTACTTC; CDR3: CASSPRTDYEQYF
V: TRBV7-2; J: TRBJ1-4; size: .; D: .; DNA: TGTGCCAGCAGCTTAGTTCTGACCCGAGGGACTAATGAAAAACTGTTTTTT; CDR3: CASSLVLTRGTNEKLFF
V: TRBV5-6; J: TRBJ2-7; size: once; D: TRBD1; DNA: TGTGCCAGCAGCTTGTGGGGACAGTTTAACGAGCAGTACTTC; CDR3: CASSLWGQFNEQYF
V: TRBV9; J: TRBJ1-6; size: .; D: .; DNA: TGTGCCAGCAGCGGCACAGGGTATAATTCACCCCTCCACTTT; CDR3: CASSGTGYNSPLHF
V: TRBV6-1; J: TRBJ1-4; size: .; D: .; DNA: TGTGCCAGCAGGATTTTTGGGGGGATTAATGAAAAACTGTTTTTT; CDR3: CASRIFGGINEKLFF
V: TRBV7-2; J: TRBJ1-6; size: few; D: TRBD1; DNA: TGTGCCAGCAGCTTTACAGGGGGAAATTCACCCCTCCACTTT; CDR3: CASSFTGGNSPLHF
V: TRBV30; J: TRBJ2-7; size: .; D: TRBD2; DNA: TGTGCCTGCGGCCCTAGCGGGTACGAGCAGTACTTC; CDR3: CACGPSGYEQYF
V: TRBV19; J: TRBJ2-1; size: .; D: TRBD1; DNA: TGTGCCAGTAGCCCAATATCTGGGACAGGGTCCCACAATGAGCAGTTCTTC; CDR3: CASSPISGTGSHNEQFF
V: TRBV4-3; J: TRBJ2-2; size: .; D: TRBD2; DNA: TGCGCCAGCGGGATTGGGGGGGGTCCCGCCGGGGAGCTGTTTTTT; CDR3: CASGIGGGPAGELFF
V: TRBV28; J: TRBJ1-5; size: few; D: TRBD1; DNA: TGTGCCAGCAGTTTCCGACAGGGGAATAGCAATCAGCCCCAGCATTTT; CDR3: CASSFRQGNSNQPQHF
V: TRBV4-1; J: TRBJ2-7; size: .; D: .; DNA: TGCGCCAGCAGCTACCAATCGGGGGTTTCTGCCGAGCAGTACTTC; CDR3: CASSYQSGVSAEQYF
V: TRBV29-1; J: TRBJ1-2; size: .; D: .; DNA: TGCAGCGTTGAAGATCAAGGGCAGGCGGGTGGCTACACCTTC; CDR3: CSVEDQGQAGGYTF
V: TRBV11-1; J: TRBJ1-1; size: .; D: .; DNA: TGTGCCAGCAGCTCAGGGGTTATGAACACTGAAGCTTTCTTT; CDR3: CASSSGVMNTEAFF
V: TRBV7-3; J: TRBJ2-3; size: .; D: .; DNA: TGTGCCAGCAGCCTAGGCCTGCCCCCTTCGTTGGATTTT; CDR3: CASSLGLPPSLDF
V: TRBV7-9; J: TRBJ2-3; size: .; D: .; DNA: TGTGCCAGCAGCTTAGTGGGAGGGGGGGCTACAGATACGCAGTATTTT; CDR3: CASSLVGGGATDTQYF
V: TRBV5-1; J: TRBJ2-5; size: once; D: .; DNA: TGCGCCAGCAGCTTACGACTAGGTCAAGAGACCCAGTACTTC; CDR3: CASSLRLGQETQYF
V: TRBV9; J: TRBJ1-5; size: few; D: .; DNA: TGTGCCAGCAGCGCCGGGGGTGGAAATCTGCAGCCCCAGCATTTT; CDR3: CASSAGGGNLQPQHF
V: TRBV2; J: TRBJ1-6; size: .; D: .; DNA: TGTGCCAGCAGTGAAATAGGGAGAGGAAATTCACCCCTCCACTTT; CDR3: CASSEIGRGNSPLHF
V: TRBV9; J: TRBJ2-5; size: few; D: .; DNA: TGTGCCAGCAGCGTAGCTAGTACCGGGGAGACCCAGTACTTC; CDR3: CASSVASTGETQYF
V: TRBV19; J: TRBJ2-7; size: once; D: .; DNA: TGTGCCAGTAGCCTCCGCAGGGGAACCTACGAGCAGTACTTC; CDR3: CASSLRRGTYEQYF
V: TRBV7-2; J: TRBJ1-6; size: .; D: .; DNA: TGTGCCAGCAGCTTAGTGTCCAGCTCCTATAATTCACCCCTCCACTTT; CDR3: CASSLVSSSYNSPLHF
V: TRBV11-2; J: TRBJ1-4; size: .; D: TRBD1; DNA: TGTGCCAGCAGCCTAGGGGACAGGGATAATGAAAAACTGTTTTTT; CDR3: CASSLGDRDNEKLFF
V: TRBV7-3; J: TRBJ2-3; size: .; D: TRBD2; DNA: TGTGCCAGCAGCTTAAACCCGGGGGGGCGGGGCACAGATACGCAGTATTTT; CDR3: CASSLNPGGRGTDTQYF
V: TRBV7-8; J: TRBJ2-7; size: many; D: .; DNA: TGTGCCAGCAGCTTATGGCAGGGGAAGAACTCCTACGAGCAGTACTTC; CDR3: CASSLWQGKNSYEQYF
V: TRBV30; J: TRBJ1-4; size: .; D: TRBD1; DNA: TGTGCCTGGAGTGTAGGGAAACAGGGGGCTGGTGAAAAACTGTTTTTT; CDR3: CAWSVGKQGAGEKLFF
V: TRBV7-8; J: TRBJ1-2; size: few; D: .; DNA: TGTGCCAGCAGCTTAGACAGCACTGTCGCTAACTATGGCTACACCTTC; CDR3: CASSLDSTVANYGYTF
V: TRBV2; J: TRBJ2-7; size: .; D: TRBD1; DNA: TGTGCCAGCAGGGTAGACAGGGGGCTCTACGAGCAGTACTTC; CDR3: CASRVDRGLYEQYF
V: TRBV12-5; J: TRBJ2-1; size: .; D: TRBD2; DNA: TGTGCTAGTATCCGGGGGGGTAACAATGAGCAGTTCTTC; CDR3: CASIRGGNNEQFF
V: TRBV7-9; J: TRBJ2-7; size: .; D: TRBD2; DNA: TGTTCCAGCAGCGATAGACTAGCGGGGGGGGAGCAGTACTTC; CDR3: CSSSDRLAGGEQYF
V: TRBV2; J: TRBJ1-3; size: .; D: .; DNA: TGTGCCAGCAGACTTGACTCCGACAGGGGAAACACCATATATTTT; CDR3: CASRLDSDRGNTIYF
V: TRBV5-1; J: TRBJ1-1; size: .; D: .; DNA: TGCGCCAGCAGCTTGAAAGGGACTATCACTGAAGCTTTCTTT; CDR3: CASSLKGTITEAFF
V: TRBV18; J: TRBJ1-5; size: .; D: TRBD1; DNA: TGTGCCAGCTCACCGCGGACCCGGGACAGGGAAGGGAACGGCAATCAGCCCCAGCATTTT; CDR3: CASSPRTRDREGNGNQPQHF
V: TRBV7-9; J: TRBJ2-1; size: few; D: TRBD2; DNA: TGTGCCAGCAGCCCCGTCGGGGGGGCATCCCGGCAGTTCTTC; CDR3: CASSPVGGASRQFF
V: TRBV6-4; J: TRBJ2-2; size: .; D: .; DNA: TGTGCCAGCAGCCCACGAGAAGCCTTGACCGGGGAGCTGTTTTTT; CDR3: CASSPREALTGELFF
V: TRBV6-5; J: TRBJ1-1; size: few; D: TRBD1; DNA: TGTGCCAGCAGTTACACGGGGACAGGGGAAGCTTTCTTT; CDR3: CASSYTGTGEAFF
V: TRBV2; J: TRBJ1-1; size: few; D: .; DNA: TGTGCCAGCAGTTTCGAGGGGAACACTGAAGCTTTCTTT; CDR3: CASSFEGNTEAFF
V: TRBV6-5; J: TRBJ2-5; size: .; D: TRBD2; DNA: TGTGCCAGCAGTTACGAAGCGGGGGGCCCCCAGTACTTC; CDR3: CASSYEAGGPQYF
V: TRBV27; J: TRBJ1-5; size: .; D: .; DNA: TGTGCCAGCAGCCAAGCTAGCAATCAGCCCCAGCATTTT; CDR3: CASSQASNQPQHF
V: TRBV7-2; J: TRBJ2-7; size: few; D: .; DNA: TGTGCCAGCAGCTCGACAGGCTCCTACGAGCAGTACTTC; CDR3: CASSSTGSYEQYF
V: TRBV5-8; J: TRBJ2-1; size: .; D: .; DNA: TGTGCCAGCAGCTTGGCAGGCCATTACAATGAGCAGTTCTTC; CDR3: CASSLAGHYNEQFF
V: TRBV19; J: TRBJ2-7; size: .; D: TRBD1; DNA: TGTGCCAGTAGCAGAGATGCGGGACAGGGGGGTTACGAGCAGTACTTC; CDR3: CASSRDAGQGGYEQYF
V: TRBV10-3; J: TRBJ1-5; size: .; D: .; DNA: TGTGCCATCAGTGAGGTGAACCAGCCCGGGAGCAATCAGCCCCAGCATTTT; CDR3: CAISEVNQPGSNQPQHF